This T cell receptor beta chain derives from a study of T cell clones after liver transplantation. Study-level information: Samples came from ITN030ST, which attempted immunosuppression withdrawal within 2 years of liver transplantation. Three of eight recipients were HCV-positive; others had non-autoimmune, non-viral indications. Pre-transplant mixed lymphocyte reactions yielded third-party-reactive TCRbeta sequences as comparators for graft-donor-reactive sequences. General observations from the study: Graft donor-reactive T cells possibly entered the graft instead of undergoing deletion.

Sequencing was performed with immunoSEQ multiplex PCR; in TCRdb, only in-frame clones are kept and a portion is missing. The sample has 65,000 to 90,000 clones, about 88% seen once. For this clone: Its cognate antigen is unknown.

Germline assignment: CDR1 SNHLY and CDR2 FYNNEI. CDR3 length equals 13 residues. Trimming left V 6 bases short and J 1 base short, with 9 bases between. The sample in question was CD4+ T cells from blood, obtained before liver transplant. The TCR comes from a human donor who received a liver transplant. The rearrangement links TRBV2 to TRBJ1-1, with D tentatively TRBD1 (5 bases). The CDR3 region is CASRLTENTEAFF. CDR3 DNA: TGTGCCAGCAGGTTGACAGAGAACACTGAAGCTTTCTTT.